This entry lists 18 T cell receptor beta chains sequenced from one sample in a study of blood T cell repertoires in COVID-19. The data were produced by immunoSEQ multiplex PCR, yet TCRdb's version contains in-frame clones alone and is incomplete. The sample carries approximately 200,000 clones, around 84% recorded once. Input material: peripheral blood. The receptors come from an older woman who had recovered from COVID-19.

V gene TRBV4-1 combines with J gene TRBJ2-3; 14 positions match TRBD2. Per germline, CDR1 MGHRA and CDR2 YSYEKL. The CDR3 totals 19 residues. J lost 1 base, V lost 5 bases, and 11 bases had no gene match. The CDR3 here is CASSYGTSGGRVGTDTQYF. Written as DNA, the CDR3 is TGCGCCAGCAGCTATGGGACTAGCGGGGGTCGCGTGGGCACAGATACGCAGTATTTT.

The genes are TRBV7-8 and TRBJ2-7, with a tentative D call TRBD1 (6 bases). CDR3 length equals 13 residues. V dropped 4 bases and J dropped 3 bases, with 10 bases sitting between them. CDR1 and CDR2 from the germline V gene are SGHVS and FQNEAQ. This chain's CDR3 is CASSSQGNYEQYF. The CDR3 DNA sequence: TGTGCCAGCAGCTCACAGGGAAACTACGAGCAGTACTTC.

This chain connects TRBV5-1 to TRBJ1-2; TRBD1 matches at 7 bases. The ends lost 1 base at V and 7 bases at J; junction bases unmatched: 10. The CDR3 contains 15 residues. Germline V gene sequence: CDR1 SGHRS, CDR2 YFSETQ. The CDR3: CASSLTTGEGGGYTF. In DNA form, the CDR3 reads TGCGCCAGCAGCTTGACAACAGGGGAAGGTGGTGGCTACACCTTC.

In this sample, this clone turned up a few times. The chain employs TRBV7-9 and TRBJ2-3; 7 bases fit TRBD1. V dropped 5 bases and J dropped 0; count of bases not matched to a gene: 8. The CDR3 contains 16 residues. Germline V CDR1 and CDR2: SEHNR, FQNEAQ (reference sequence). The CDR3 is CASSAPGGTSTDTQYF. Here the CDR3 DNA reads TGTGCCAGCAGCGCCCCAGGGGGAACTAGCACAGATACGCAGTATTTT.

The chain recombines TRBV5-1 with TRBJ2-3; 11 bases map to TRBD2. CDR1 is SGHRS and CDR2 is YFSETQ in the germline V gene. The J segment lost 4 bases and the V segment lost 4 bases, leaving 11 bases of the junction unmatched. This CDR3 is 17 amino acids long. CDR3 amino acids: CASSGYSGGAYPDTQYF. Written as DNA, the CDR3 is TGCGCCAGCAGCGGGTATAGCGGGGGGGCCTATCCAGATACGCAGTATTTT.

On this clone itself: At one end the junction does not follow the germline gene, possibly because of a read error. The chain couples TRBV11-2 to TRBJ2-7, with D perhaps TRBD1 (6 bases). The CDR3 is 11 residues long. Per the germline V gene, CDR1 is SGHAT and CDR2 is FQNNGV. The CDR3 is CASSLQDRRQF. The CDR3 nucleotides read TGTGCCAGCAGCTTACAGGACAGACGACAATTC. The full variable domain, with the rest looked up from reference TRBV11-2 and TRBJ2-7, is EAGVAQSPRYKIIEKRQSVAFWCNPISGHATLYWYQQILGQGPKLLIQFQNNGVVDDSQLPKDRFSAERLKGVDSTLKIQPAKLEDSAVYLCASSLQDRRQFGPGTRLTVT.

This rearrangement joins TRBV27 to TRBJ1-5, with D hard to call. Trimming shortened V by 6 bases and J by 10 bases, and 10 bases separated the two germline ends. The CDR3 runs 11 residues. CDR1 and CDR2 (germline): MNHEY, SMNVEV (reference sequence). The chain's CDR3 is CASSPRVPQHF. CDR3 coding DNA: TGTGCCAGCAGCCCGCGGGTACCCCAGCATTTT.

This clone was seen ten or more times. The chain combines TRBV3-1 (or the pseudogene TRBV3-2) with TRBJ2-3; 10 nucleotides align to TRBD2. The CDR3 spans 20 residues. The ends lost 0 bases at V and 1 base at J; junction bases unmatched: 13. CDR1 and CDR2 (germline): LGHDT, YNNKEL (reference sequence). The CDR3 nucleotides read TGTGCCAGCAGCCAAGATGGCCTAGCGGGGGTCGGGTGGGGCACAGATACGCAGTATTTT. As protein: CASSQDGLAGVGWGTDTQYF.

This sequence joins TRBV4-3 and TRBJ1-2; D remains unclear. Trimming removed 0 bases at V and 0 bases at J, with 14 bases between. Germline values: CDR1 LGHNA, CDR2 YSLEER. The CDR3 runs to 17 residues. DNA of the CDR3: TGCGCCAGCAGCCAAGACTTCGTAGGAGCTACTAACTATGGCTACACCTTC. It codes for CASSQDFVGATNYGYTF.

The V and J genes are TRBV11-2 and TRBJ1-2, with D maybe TRBD1 (5 bases). This CDR3 has 14 residues. V lost 2 bases and J lost 4, with 11 bases in between. Germline CDR1 and CDR2: SGHAT and FQNNGV. CDR3 sequence reads: CASSLSDRTYGYTF. The CDR3, as DNA: TGTGCCAGCAGCTTATCAGACAGAACCTATGGCTACACCTTC.

This rearrangement joins TRBV5-1 to TRBJ2-7, with 10 nucleotides matching TRBD1. CDR1 is SGHRS, CDR2 YFSETQ, per germline. Losses at the gene ends were 0 bases for V and 4 bases for J; bases not matched to a gene: 7. CDR3 size: 16 residues. DNA for the CDR3: TGCGCCAGCAGCTTGGCAGCGGGACAGGGGATTTACGAGCAGTACTTC. As protein: CASSLAAGQGIYEQYF. Full variable domain (rest looked up from reference TRBV5-1 and TRBJ2-7): KAGVTQTPRYLIKTRGQQVTLSCSPISGHRSVSWYQQTPGQGLQFLFEYFSETQRNKGNFPGRFSGRQFSNSRSEMNVSTLELGDSALYLCASSLAAGQGIYEQYFGPGTRLTVT.

J is TRBJ1-4 and V is TRBV12-3 or TRBV12-4, with a tentative D call TRBD1 (5 bases). Deletions cut 8 bases from V and 11 bases from J, with 15 bases between. The CDR3 consists of 12 residues. The CDR3 region has the DNA TGTGCCAGCCAGGCCCCGGGGGAGAAACTGTTTTTT. Its translation is CASQAPGEKLFF.

The rearrangement uses TRBV7-8 and TRBJ2-4; no clear D. Germline V gene sequence: CDR1 SGHVS, CDR2 FQNEAQ. The CDR3 loop spans 14 amino acids. The ends were cut back, 1 base at V and 6 bases at J, with 10 bases in the middle. The CDR3 coding sequence is TGTGCCAGCAGCTTAGGAAGTCCGGGAAACATTCAGTACTTC. Its translation: CASSLGSPGNIQYF.

The chain has TRBV10-3 and TRBJ1-1; no clear D. The CDR3 sequence is 13 residues long. V gave up 3 bases and J gave up 1 base, with 6 bases separating them. From germline, CDR1 is ENHRY and CDR2 SYGVKD. CDR3 bases: TGTGCCATCAGTGATAGTCGGAACACTGAAGCTTTCTTT. Translated: CAISDSRNTEAFF.

J is TRBJ1-4 and V is TRBV6-5; TRBD1 agrees at 12 bases. The CDR3 consists of 15 residues. CDR1 and CDR2 (germline): MNHEY, SVGAGI. The V gene end was trimmed by 6 bases and the J gene end by 7 bases; junction bases not matched to a gene: 6. The CDR3: CASRRDRGRGEKLFF. In nucleotides, the CDR3 is TGTGCCAGCAGGCGGGACAGGGGGCGCGGTGAAAAACTGTTTTTT.

This chain joins TRBV6-5 and TRBJ2-5; possible D gene TRBD1, 6 bases. Per germline, CDR1 MNHEY and CDR2 SVGAGI. V lost 10 bases and J lost 5, with 17 bases in between. The CDR3 extends over 13 amino acids. In nucleotides, the CDR3 is TGTGCCACCCTATTCGGACAGTCTGAGACCCAGTACTTC. Encoded protein: CATLFGQSETQYF.

The chain couples TRBV4-2 to TRBJ1-1, with 8 bases identical to TRBD1. This CDR3 contains 14 residues. The V gene end was trimmed by 4 bases and the J gene end by 4 bases; junction bases not matched to a gene: 5. In germline, CDR1 is LGHNA, CDR2 YNFKEQ. The CDR3 DNA is TGTGCCAGCAGCCGGACAGGGAGTGGCACTGAAGCTTTCTTT. Amino acid sequence: CASSRTGSGTEAFF.

The chain links TRBV19 to TRBJ2-5; 12 nucleotides line up with TRBD1. CDR3 size: 14 residues. Germline V CDR1 and CDR2: LNHDA, SQIVND (reference sequence). V lost 6 bases, J lost 9 bases, and 8 bases stayed unmatched. The CDR3 sequence is CASSGTGGRAPQYF. The CDR3 DNA follows: TGTGCCAGTAGCGGGACAGGGGGCAGGGCTCCCCAGTACTTC.